The text below deals with one T cell receptor (beta chain). Its antigen is as yet unknown. The source of the sample is a study of CD4 T cells in relation to SARS-CoV-2 and coronaviruses. The CDR3 loop spans 13 amino acids. The junction had 6 bases not matched to a gene; V was cut back by 6 bases and J by 9 bases. The germline V gene has CDR1 GTSNPN and CDR2 SVGIG (reference sequence). The repertoire was sequenced with immunoSEQ multiplex PCR; TCRdb's copy has only in-frame clones and lacks some. The sample lists more than 20,000 clones; about three quarters were seen once. CD4+ T cells from unexposed donors were obtained before the COVID-19 pandemic (2011-2018). After around nine days of culture, CD4+ T cells were isolated. Findings and limits, study-wide: Samples before the pandemic and after infection were not matched within any donor.

The chain is built from TRBV30 and TRBJ1-6; 9 bases align to TRBD1. Sequencing input: CD4+ T cells from PBMCs, cultured in vitro. The receptor's source is a human donor in good health. CDR3 protein: CACEGQGISPLHF. CDR3 DNA: TGTGCCTGCGAGGGACAGGGAATTTCACCCCTCCACTTT. Drawing the rest from reference TRBV30 and TRBJ1-6, the complete variable domain is SQTIHQWPATLVQPVGSPLSLECTVEGTSNPNLYWYRQAAGRGLQLLFYSVGIGQISSEVPQNLSASRPQDRQFILSSKKLLLSDSGFYLCACEGQGISPLHFGNGTRLTVT.